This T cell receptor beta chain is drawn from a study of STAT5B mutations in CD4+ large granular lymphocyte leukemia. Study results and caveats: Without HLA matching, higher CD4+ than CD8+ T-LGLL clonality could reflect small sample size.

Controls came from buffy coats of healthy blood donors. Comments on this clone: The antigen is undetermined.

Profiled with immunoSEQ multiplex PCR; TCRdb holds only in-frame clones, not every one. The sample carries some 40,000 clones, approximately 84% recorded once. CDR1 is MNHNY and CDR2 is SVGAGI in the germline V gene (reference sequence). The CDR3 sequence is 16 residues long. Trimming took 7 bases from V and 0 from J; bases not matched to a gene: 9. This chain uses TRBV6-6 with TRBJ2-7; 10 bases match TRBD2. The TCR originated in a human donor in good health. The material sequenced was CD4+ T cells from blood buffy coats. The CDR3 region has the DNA TGTGCCAGCACCGAGACAACTAGCGGGGTCTCCTACGAGCAGTACTTC. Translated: CASTETTSGVSYEQYF.